This entry lists 30 T cell receptor beta chains sequenced from one sample in a study of blood T cell repertoires in COVID-19 (TCRdb year 2020). Library preparation used the immunoSEQ multiplex PCR assay. TCRdb took this table from immuneACCESS and kept in-frame rearrangements with V and J called. Such tables lack part of the clones; where checked against another copy, unresolved V genes explain under half of the gap, and the rest is unexplained. This sample has 90,000 to 130,000 clones in its table, and nearly 90% of those were observed once. The biggest ten clones account for 4.8% of the sample. What was sequenced was peripheral blood. These receptors were obtained from a human donor in a cohort sampled during active COVID-19.

Here the CDR3 DNA reads TGCGCCAGCAGTCAAACGGGGAACACTGAAGCTTTCTTT. Translating gives CASSQTGNTEAFF. The V call is TRBV23-1, the J call TRBJ1-1; the D is unclear. TRBV23-1 is marked as an open reading frame, function uncertain. The CDR3 loop spans 13 amino acids. The V end lost 2 bases, the J end lost 1 base, and 5 bases lay between the germline ends.

The chain couples TRBV28 to TRBJ1-4, with D tentatively TRBD1 (5 bases). The V and J ends lost 4 bases and 0 bases respectively, with 12 bases between them. Germline V gene lookup returns CDR1 MDHEN and CDR2 SYDVKM. The CDR3 covers 16 residues. CDR3 loop: CASSSLPGSTNEKLFF. The CDR3 DNA reads TGTGCCAGCAGTTCCCTACCAGGGTCAACTAATGAAAAACTGTTTTTT.

The J gene is TRBJ1-2, the V gene TRBV28, with TRBD1 matching over 10 bases. The CDR3 has 14 residues. Germline lookup yields CDR1 MDHEN and CDR2 SYDVKM. V dropped 3 bases and J dropped 4; count of bases not matched to a gene: 2. The DNA for the CDR3 is TGTGCCAGCAGTTTGACAGGGGGCGGCTATGGCTACACCTTC. It translates to CASSLTGGGYGYTF.

The rearrangement links TRBV27 to TRBJ1-1; 7 nucleotides align to TRBD1. Germline CDR1 reads MNHEY; CDR2 reads SMNVEV (reference sequence). This CDR3 is 15 amino acids long. V gave up 8 bases and J gave up 0 bases; unmatched junction bases: 9. In nucleotides, the CDR3 is TGTGCCAGCGGGAGACAGGGCCAAATGAACACTGAAGCTTTCTTT. Translating it yields CASGRQGQMNTEAFF.

V and J are TRBV19 and TRBJ1-5; D not certain. Germline loops: CDR1 LNHDA, CDR2 SQIVND (reference sequence). CDR3 length equals 11 residues. The V end lost 6 bases, the J end lost 7 bases, and 7 bases lay between the germline ends. The CDR3 DNA follows: TGTGCCAGTAGCGACTTACAGCCCCAGCATTTT. Encoded protein: CASSDLQPQHF.

J is TRBJ2-3 and V is TRBV21-1; TRBD1, as called in the table, went unchecked against the DNA. TRBV21-1 is a known pseudogene. This CDR3 is 16 amino acids long. The CDR3 region is CASSKSRDMFPDTQYF. The CDR3 nucleotides are TGTGCCAGCAGCAAAAGTCGGGACATGTTCCCAGATACGCAGTATTTT.

The chain has TRBV19 and TRBJ2-7; no clear D gene. V was cut by 0 bases and J by 0 bases, with 6 bases left in between. The germline V gene has CDR1 LNHDA and CDR2 SQIVND (reference sequence). There are 14 residues in the CDR3. CDR3 sequence reads: CASSIDTSSYEQYF. Here the CDR3 DNA reads TGTGCCAGTAGTATAGACACCAGCTCCTACGAGCAGTACTTC.

This clone appeared a few times. J is TRBJ1-1 and V is TRBV6-1; 10 bases are a match to TRBD1. The length of the CDR3 is 20 residues. Germline loops: CDR1 MNHNS, CDR2 SASEGT. The ends lost 2 bases at V and 1 base at J; junction bases unmatched: 16. The CDR3 loop is CASSERTGGWTNKQNTEAFF. CDR3 DNA: TGTGCCAGCAGTGAAAGGACAGGGGGTTGGACAAATAAACAGAACACTGAAGCTTTCTTT.

The genes are TRBV7-2 and TRBJ2-7; D is uncertain. Germline lookup yields CDR1 SGHTA and CDR2 FQGNSA. Trimming removed 5 bases from V and 3 bases from J, with 11 bases in between. The CDR3 extends over 13 amino acids. DNA of the CDR3: TGTGCCAGCAGCGTTCCCCCAATCTACGAGCAGTACTTC. Amino acid sequence: CASSVPPIYEQYF.

This chain connects TRBV11-3 to TRBJ2-1; 15 bases line up with TRBD2. The junction had 10 bases not matched to a gene; V was cut back by 0 bases and J by 13 bases. CDR1 SGHNT and CDR2 YENEEA come from the germline V gene. The length of the CDR3 is 17 residues. The CDR3: CASSLEDRTSGRDVQFF. The CDR3, as DNA: TGTGCCAGCAGCTTAGAAGACCGGACTAGCGGGAGGGATGTCCAGTTCTTC.

The chain links TRBV6-5 to TRBJ2-7; tentatively, D is TRBD2 (6 bases). Germline CDR1 MNHEY, CDR2 SVGAGI. Trimming removed 0 bases from V and 4 bases from J, with 16 bases in between. The CDR3 is 16 amino acids. Written as DNA, the CDR3 is TGTGCCAGCAGTTACTCTCTGGCGGGAAGCGGGTACGAGCAGTACTTC. Amino acid sequence: CASSYSLAGSGYEQYF.

The chain is built from TRBV12-3 or TRBV12-4 and TRBJ1-2; D gene uncertain. The CDR3 sequence is 12 residues long. V was trimmed by 5 bases and J by 6 bases, leaving 10 bases between them. CDR3 protein: CASSRRMDGYTF. CDR3 in DNA: TGTGCCAGCAGTCGCAGGATGGATGGCTACACCTTC.

The CDR3 reads CAISELQGAYNEQFF. Here the CDR3 DNA reads TGTGCCATCAGTGAGTTGCAGGGTGCCTACAATGAGCAGTTCTTC. The V gene is TRBV10-3, the J gene TRBJ2-1, with D perhaps TRBD1 (5 bases). This CDR3 is built from 15 residues. V lost 1 base to trimming and J lost 2 bases, with 9 bases between them. Germline CDR1 and CDR2: ENHRY and SYGVKD.

This clone was recorded a few times. The gene calls are TRBV27 and TRBJ1-2, with D perhaps matching TRBD1 (5 bases). CDR1 and CDR2 from the germline V gene are MNHEY and SMNVEV (reference sequence). Trimming cost V 4 bases and J 8 bases, with 14 bases left between them. The CDR3 is 13 residues long. CDR3 DNA sequence: TGTGCCAGCAGTTATGCAGGGCTGCGGGGCTACACCTTC. It is translated as CASSYAGLRGYTF.

The chain couples TRBV4-3 to TRBJ2-7, with 8 bases lining up with TRBD2. CDR1 and CDR2 (germline): LGHNA, YSLEER. V trimming: 1 base; J trimming: 2 bases; junction bases outside the gene matches: 4. The CDR3 loop spans 15 amino acids. Here the CDR3 DNA reads TGCGCCAGCAGCCAAGTTCCGGGAGGGACCTACGAGCAGTACTTC. It translates to CASSQVPGGTYEQYF.

V is TRBV11-2 and J is TRBJ1-5; D may be TRBD1 (5 bases). CDR1 is SGHAT, CDR2 FQNNGV, per germline. Trimming cost V 7 bases and J 9 bases, with 16 bases left between them. This CDR3 spans 13 amino acids. The CDR3 loop reads CASNAGVEGPQHF. CDR3 sequence (DNA): TGTGCCAGCAACGCGGGGGTAGAGGGGCCCCAGCATTTT.

The chain couples TRBV4-2 to TRBJ2-7; maybe TRBD2 (6 bases). Germline V gene sequence: CDR1 LGHNA, CDR2 YNFKEQ. The CDR3 is 15 amino acids. Trimming took off 2 bases at V and 0 bases at J, with 11 bases between the two ends. The chain's CDR3 is CASSQTGSFSYEQYF. DNA for the CDR3: TGTGCCAGCAGCCAAACCGGGAGCTTCTCCTACGAGCAGTACTTC.

Only one count was recorded for this clone. The rearrangement joins TRBV12-5 to TRBJ2-4, with a tentative D call TRBD2 (7 bases). The germline CDR1 and CDR2 sequences are LGHNT and FRNRAP. This CDR3 is built from 15 residues. Trimming cost V 0 bases and J 8 bases, with 14 bases left between them. The CDR3 protein is CASGLVRGGQDIQYF. The CDR3 bases are TGTGCTAGTGGTTTGGTAAGGGGGGGCCAGGACATTCAGTACTTC.

This clone was detected only once. The chain combines TRBV4-3 with TRBJ2-3; weak D call: TRBD2 (6 bases). Trimming left V 0 bases short and J 0 bases short, with 10 bases between. Germline V gives CDR1 LGHNA, CDR2 YSLEER. This CDR3 is built from 16 residues. The CDR3 here is CASSQEGGKSTDTQYF. The CDR3 nucleotides are TGCGCCAGCAGCCAAGAGGGGGGAAAAAGCACAGATACGCAGTATTTT.

This sequence joins TRBV24-1 and TRBJ2-1, with 7 bases matching TRBD2. V shed 4 bases and J 6 bases; nucleotides not matched to a gene: 8. Germline V gene sequence: CDR1 KGHDR, CDR2 SFDVKD. This CDR3 has 15 amino acids. The CDR3 region is CATSDPSGIRNEQFF. CDR3 sequence (DNA): TGTGCCACCAGTGACCCCAGCGGGATCCGCAATGAGCAGTTCTTC.

The chain has TRBV12-5 and TRBJ2-5, with D possibly TRBD1 on 6 matching bases. The germline V gene encodes CDR1 LGHNT and CDR2 FRNRAP. With 5 bases removed from V and 5 bases from J, the gap between germline ends came to 12 bases. The CDR3 runs 13 residues. CDR3 coding DNA: TGTGCTAGTGGTACAGGGTTCACGGAGACCCAGTACTTC. This codes for CASGTGFTETQYF.

V gene TRBV6-5 combines with J gene TRBJ2-2; 9 bases agree with TRBD2. CDR3 length: 14 amino acids. The germline CDR1 and CDR2 sequences are MNHEY and SVGAGI. V was clipped by 2 bases and J by 8 bases; unmatched bases: 3. This CDR3 is CASSYRGRDGELFF. The CDR3 DNA follows: TGTGCCAGCAGTTACCGCGGGAGGGATGGGGAGCTGTTTTTT.

With regard to this clone: The sample holds other DNA sequences that translate to the same CDR3. This sequence joins TRBV5-1 and TRBJ2-7; TRBD1 aligns across 11 bases. The length of the CDR3 is 14 residues. The V gene end was trimmed by 4 bases and the J gene end by 3 bases; junction bases not matched to a gene: 3. The germline V gene has CDR1 SGHRS and CDR2 YFSETQ. CDR3 residues: CASSLGTGGYEQYF. The CDR3 nucleotides are TGCGCCAGCAGCCTGGGGACAGGGGGCTACGAGCAGTACTTC.

The chain uses TRBV27 and TRBJ2-3, with TRBD2 matching over 12 bases. Germline loops: CDR1 MNHEY, CDR2 SMNVEV (reference sequence). The J segment lost 6 bases and the V segment lost 6 bases, leaving 1 base of the junction unmatched. This CDR3 spans 13 amino acids. The CDR3 loop reads CASRLAGGDTQYF. In DNA, the CDR3 is TGTGCCAGCAGACTAGCGGGGGGTGATACGCAGTATTTT.

This clone has a single count. This chain joins TRBV3-1 (or the pseudogene TRBV3-2) and TRBJ2-7, with D possibly TRBD1 on 5 matching bases. Germline-derived CDR1 and CDR2 are LGHDT and YNNKEL (reference sequence). Trimming took 0 bases from V and 6 from J, leaving 9 bases between them. The CDR3 totals 13 residues. The DNA of the CDR3 is TGTGCCAGCAGCCAAGATCAAGGGGCCGAGCAGTACTTC. Its translation: CASSQDQGAEQYF.

The chain uses TRBV2 and TRBJ2-7; D gene unclear. The germline CDR1 and CDR2 sequences are SNHLY and FYNNEI. This CDR3 has 13 residues. V gave up 7 bases and J gave up 7 bases, with 17 bases separating them. This CDR3 reads CASTPRQSTEQYF. The CDR3 DNA sequence: TGTGCCAGCACCCCGCGGCAGAGCACAGAGCAGTACTTC.

This sequence joins TRBV28 and TRBJ1-6; no clear D gene. This CDR3 spans 12 amino acids. V was shortened by 6 bases and J by 8 bases, with 8 bases between the two germline ends. Germline V gene sequence: CDR1 MDHEN, CDR2 SYDVKM. This chain's CDR3 is CASRLIDSPLHF. DNA for the CDR3: TGTGCCAGCAGACTTATAGATTCACCCCTCCACTTT.

This clone has only a few counts. CDR3 region: CAWSVQGGNQPQHF. The CDR3 region has the DNA TGTGCCTGGAGTGTACAGGGAGGCAATCAGCCCCAGCATTTT. The chain combines TRBV30 with TRBJ1-5; the D gene is possibly TRBD1 (6 bases). CDR3 length equals 14 residues. V lost 0 bases to trimming and J lost 2 bases, with 8 bases between them. Germline V gives CDR1 GTSNPN, CDR2 SVGIG (reference sequence).

The V call is TRBV6-5, the J call TRBJ2-1; 9 bases match TRBD1. Germline V lookup: CDR1 MNHEY, CDR2 SVGAGI. The CDR3 has 16 residues. V lost 2 bases, J lost 7 bases, and 9 bases stayed unmatched. The CDR3 DNA follows: TGTGCCAGCAGTTACCCAGGACAGGGGAATCCAAATGAGCAGTTCTTC. Protein product: CASSYPGQGNPNEQFF.

This clone was counted once. The chain is built from TRBV6-2 or TRBV6-3 and TRBJ2-1; TRBD1 matches at 10 bases. Germline CDR1 reads MNHEY; CDR2 reads SVGEGT. With 2 bases clipped from V and 9 bases from J, the junction kept 10 bases outside the gene matches. The CDR3 runs 16 residues. CDR3 residues: CASSYGMTGGRGEQFF. The CDR3 DNA is TGTGCCAGCAGTTACGGTATGACAGGGGGCCGGGGTGAGCAGTTCTTC.